This TCR beta chain was recovered during a study of OX40 agonist ivuxolimab in advanced cancers. The germline CDR1 and CDR2 sequences are SGHTA and FQGTGA. V gave up 5 bases and J gave up 5 bases, with 10 bases separating them. This CDR3 is built from 12 residues. Clones were read by immunoSEQ multiplex PCR, and TCRdb kept only the in-frame ones, dropping some. The sample records about 27,000 clones, approximately 86% being singletons. Here the sequenced sample was CD4+ or CD8+ T cells sorted from blood, taken in a trial of the OX40 agonist ivuxolimab. The chain is built from TRBV7-3 and TRBJ2-7; D perhaps matches TRBD2 (6 bases). This TCR was recovered from an adult with an advanced solid tumor such as melanoma, head and neck, liver or kidney cancer. CDR3 in DNA: TGTGCCAGCAGCAACCCTAGCGACGAGCAGTACTTC. It is translated as CASSNPSDEQYF.